The clone carrying this T cell receptor (beta chain) was seen a single time. Generated by immunoSEQ multiplex PCR, the TCRdb table keeps only in-frame clones and is missing some. The sample holds approximately 120,000 clones, roughly 85% seen once. The data were taken from a study of radiation and T cells in renal cell carcinoma. Germline V CDR1 and CDR2: SGHRS, YFSETQ. There are 15 residues in the CDR3. With V trimmed by 3 bases and J by 3 bases, 4 bases remained unmatched. Time point: baseline pretreatment blood. Noted treatment: 15 Gy SBRT to primary tumor, nephrectomy 4 weeks later. The specimen comprised blood, sampled from a patient whose treatment included radiotherapy and nephrectomy. V and J are TRBV5-1 and TRBJ1-1; 11 bases agree with TRBD1. This receptor was taken from a woman aged 55-70 years with renal cell carcinoma. CDR3 sequence: CASSSRGQGDTEAFF. Written as DNA, the CDR3 is TGCGCCAGCAGCTCACGGGGACAGGGGGACACTGAAGCTTTCTTT.